A single sample gave rise to the 12 T cell receptor beta chains below, sequenced in a study of persistence of HIV-infected CD4 T cells. Lysates of CMV-infected fibroblasts at around 10 ug/mL stimulated these cells. Memory cells lacking CD40L and CD69 with high CD45RO were sorted. These receptors lack a known antigen. Sequencing used immunoSEQ version 4 in survey mode. Assay: immunoSEQ multiplex PCR; the TCRdb copy retains only in-frame clones and omits some. The repertoire holds about 33,000 clones, with roughly 82% as singletons. The sequencing here drew on CD4+ T cells sorted from PBMCs after 18-hour stimulation, taken from a patient who received antiretroviral therapy. Receptors originate from an adult woman with HIV who was CMV-seropositive.

This clone was counted between two and nine times. J is TRBJ1-1 and V is TRBV10-3; the D gene is possibly TRBD1 (6 bases). Germline V gene data show CDR1 as ENHRY and CDR2 as SYGVKD. V was trimmed by 6 bases and J by 4 bases, leaving 15 bases between them. The CDR3 totals 14 residues. This CDR3 is CAISSGDTGTEAFF. Here the CDR3 DNA reads TGTGCCATCAGCTCAGGGGATACGGGCACTGAAGCTTTCTTT.

The V gene is TRBV2, the J gene TRBJ2-1; weak D call: TRBD1 (6 bases). The germline gives CDR1 SNHLY, CDR2 FYNNEI. With 5 bases removed from V and 3 bases from J, the gap between germline ends came to 11 bases. The CDR3 is made up of 14 amino acids. The CDR3: CASSPDRVYNEQFF. The CDR3 DNA reads as TGTGCCAGCAGTCCGGACAGAGTCTACAATGAGCAGTTCTTC.

The V call is TRBV3-1 (or the pseudogene TRBV3-2), the J call TRBJ2-7, with D possibly matching TRBD1 (6 bases). CDR3 length: 14 amino acids. Looked up from germline, CDR1 is LGHDT and CDR2 is YNNKEL (reference sequence). V lost 3 bases to trimming and J lost 6 bases, with 15 bases between them. The CDR3 sequence is CASSQGQGYGEQYF. The CDR3 DNA follows: TGTGCCAGCAGCCAGGGGCAGGGGTATGGCGAGCAGTACTTC.

The gene calls are TRBV6-5 and TRBJ2-1, with 11 nucleotides matching TRBD2. This CDR3 is 15 amino acids long. J gave up 3 bases and V 7 bases, and 5 bases lay outside the gene matches. The germline V gene encodes CDR1 MNHEY and CDR2 SVGAGI. In DNA form, the CDR3 reads TGTGCCAGCATCGCCGGGACTAGCGGCTACAATGAGCAGTTCTTC. Protein product: CASIAGTSGYNEQFF.

The chain carries TRBV6-4 and TRBJ1-5, with D possibly matching TRBD1 (6 bases). The germline CDR1 and CDR2 sequences are MRHNA and SNTAGT. V gave up 5 bases and J gave up 0 bases, with 11 bases separating them. This CDR3 region has 15 residues. The CDR3 bases are TGTGCCAGCAGTAAGGACAGTTATAGCAATCAGCCCCAGCATTTT. It specifies CASSKDSYSNQPQHF.

The rearrangement joins TRBV18 to TRBJ1-3, with D perhaps TRBD1 (5 bases). Trimming pared 3 bases from V and 2 bases from J, leaving 14 bases between. Germline-derived CDR1 and CDR2 are KGHSH and LQKENI. This CDR3 has 16 residues. The CDR3 DNA follows: TGTGCCAGCTCACCCACCAGGGCCGCGGCTGGAAACACCATATATTTT. It translates to CASSPTRAAAGNTIYF.

This chain links TRBV28 with TRBJ2-7, with D possibly TRBD1 on 6 matching bases. The V end was cut by 5 bases, the J end by 5 bases, with 16 bases between. Germline V gene lookup returns CDR1 MDHEN and CDR2 SYDVKM. The CDR3 is made up of 14 amino acids. This CDR3 is CASSLGGVLHEQYF. The CDR3 coding sequence is TGTGCCAGCAGTCTAGGGGGAGTTTTACACGAGCAGTACTTC.

The rearrangement joins TRBV5-1 to TRBJ1-1, with D uncertain. The CDR3 consists of 15 residues. The germline CDR1 and CDR2 sequences are SGHRS and YFSETQ. V was pared by 1 base and J by 3 bases, with 13 bases between. CDR3 DNA: TGCGCCAGCAGCTTGAATGGCAGATCATACACTGAAGCTTTCTTT. Protein: CASSLNGRSYTEAFF.

CDR3 DNA sequence: TGCGCCAGCAGCCGGGAGACAGCTAACTATGGCTACACCTTC. It yields the protein CASSRETANYGYTF. V gene TRBV4-1 combines with J gene TRBJ1-2; TRBD1 is a possible D gene (5 bases). The CDR3 is made up of 14 amino acids. V dropped 4 bases and J dropped 0 bases, with 9 bases sitting between them. From germline, CDR1 is MGHRA and CDR2 YSYEKL.

CDR3 region: CASSFGTRGTEAFF. The DNA of the CDR3 is TGTGCCAGCAGCTTCGGGACCCGGGGCACTGAAGCTTTCTTT. The chain is built from TRBV7-8 and TRBJ1-1; D is perhaps TRBD1 (5 bases). V was clipped by 3 bases and J by 4 bases, with 12 bases between them. CDR1 and CDR2 (germline): SGHVS, FQNEAQ. The CDR3 runs 14 residues.

The chain employs TRBV3-1 (or the pseudogene TRBV3-2) and TRBJ1-2; D call uncertain. This CDR3 region has 12 residues. Per the germline V gene, CDR1 is LGHDT and CDR2 is YNNKEL (reference sequence). Trimming removed 3 bases at V and 7 bases at J, with 9 bases between. This CDR3 is CASSQQTSGYTF. For the CDR3, the DNA is TGTGCCAGCAGCCAGCAGACTTCTGGCTACACCTTC.

Only a few counts were recorded for this clone. This chain connects TRBV6-5 to TRBJ1-2, with TRBD1 matching 8 bases. The germline V gene has CDR1 MNHEY and CDR2 SVGAGI. Trimming cost V 4 bases and J 8 bases; bases outside gene matches: 3. The length of the CDR3 is 12 residues. CDR3 protein: CASSSPGGGYTF. The DNA of the CDR3 is TGTGCCAGCAGTTCTCCAGGGGGCGGCTACACCTTC.